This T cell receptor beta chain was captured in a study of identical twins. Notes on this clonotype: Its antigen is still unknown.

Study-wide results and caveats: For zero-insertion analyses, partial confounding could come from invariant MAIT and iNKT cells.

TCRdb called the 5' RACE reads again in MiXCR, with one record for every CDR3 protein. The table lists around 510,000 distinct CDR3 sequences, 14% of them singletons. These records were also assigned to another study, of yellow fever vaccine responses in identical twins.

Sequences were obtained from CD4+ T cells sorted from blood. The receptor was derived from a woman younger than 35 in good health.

The CDR3 protein is CASSHPGGGGNQPQHF. CDR3 sequence (DNA): TGTGCCAGCAGCCACCCGGGCGGAGGTGGCAATCAGCCCCAGCATTTT. The chain carries TRBV4-2 and TRBJ1-5; D remains unclear. The V gene lost 3 bases and the J gene lost 2 bases, with 14 bases spanning the gap. This CDR3 contains 16 residues. Germline CDR1 LGHNA, CDR2 YNFKEQ.